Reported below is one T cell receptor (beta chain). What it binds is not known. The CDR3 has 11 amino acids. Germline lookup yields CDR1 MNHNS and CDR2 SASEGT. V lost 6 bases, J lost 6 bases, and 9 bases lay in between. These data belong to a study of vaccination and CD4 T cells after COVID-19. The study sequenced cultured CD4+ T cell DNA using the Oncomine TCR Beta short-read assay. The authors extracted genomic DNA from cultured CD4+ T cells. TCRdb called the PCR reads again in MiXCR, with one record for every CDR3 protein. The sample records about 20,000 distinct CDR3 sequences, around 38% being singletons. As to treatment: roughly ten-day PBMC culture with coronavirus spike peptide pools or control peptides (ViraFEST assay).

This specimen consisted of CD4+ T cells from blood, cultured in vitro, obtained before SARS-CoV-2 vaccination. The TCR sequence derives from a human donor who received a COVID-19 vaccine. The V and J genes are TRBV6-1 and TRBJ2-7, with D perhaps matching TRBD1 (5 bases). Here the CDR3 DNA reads TGTGCCAGCAGAAAGGGGTTCGAGCAGTACTTC. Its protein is CASRKGFEQYF.